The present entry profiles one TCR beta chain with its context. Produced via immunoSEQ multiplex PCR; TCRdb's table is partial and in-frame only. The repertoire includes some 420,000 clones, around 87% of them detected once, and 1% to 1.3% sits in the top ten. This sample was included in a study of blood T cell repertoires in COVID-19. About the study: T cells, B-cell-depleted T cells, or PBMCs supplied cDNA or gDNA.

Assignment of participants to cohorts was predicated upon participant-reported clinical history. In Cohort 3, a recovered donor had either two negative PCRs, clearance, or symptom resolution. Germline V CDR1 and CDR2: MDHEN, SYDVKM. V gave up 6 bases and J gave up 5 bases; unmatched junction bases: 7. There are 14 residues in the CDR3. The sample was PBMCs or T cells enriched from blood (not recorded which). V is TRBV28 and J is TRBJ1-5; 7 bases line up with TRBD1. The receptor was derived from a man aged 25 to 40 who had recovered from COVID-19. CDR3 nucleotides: TGTGCCAGCAGACTCGACAGGGTGGATCAGCCCCAGCATTTT. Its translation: CASRLDRVDQPQHF.